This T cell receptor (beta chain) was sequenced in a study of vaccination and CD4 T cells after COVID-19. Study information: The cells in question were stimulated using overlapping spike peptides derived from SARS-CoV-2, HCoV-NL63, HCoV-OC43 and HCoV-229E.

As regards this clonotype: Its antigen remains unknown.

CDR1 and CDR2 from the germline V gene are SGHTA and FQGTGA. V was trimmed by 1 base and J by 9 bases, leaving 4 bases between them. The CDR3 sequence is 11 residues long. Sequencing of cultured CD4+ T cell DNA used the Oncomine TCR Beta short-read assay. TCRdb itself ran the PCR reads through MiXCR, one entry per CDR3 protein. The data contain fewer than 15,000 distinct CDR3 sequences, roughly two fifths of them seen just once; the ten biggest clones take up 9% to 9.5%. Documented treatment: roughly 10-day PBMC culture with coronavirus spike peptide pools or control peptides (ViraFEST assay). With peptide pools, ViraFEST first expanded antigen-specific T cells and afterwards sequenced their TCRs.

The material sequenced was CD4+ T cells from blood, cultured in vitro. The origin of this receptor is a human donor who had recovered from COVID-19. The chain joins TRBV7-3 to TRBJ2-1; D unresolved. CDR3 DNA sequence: TGTGCCAGCAGCTTAAATGGTGAGCAGTTCTTC. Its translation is CASSLNGEQFF.